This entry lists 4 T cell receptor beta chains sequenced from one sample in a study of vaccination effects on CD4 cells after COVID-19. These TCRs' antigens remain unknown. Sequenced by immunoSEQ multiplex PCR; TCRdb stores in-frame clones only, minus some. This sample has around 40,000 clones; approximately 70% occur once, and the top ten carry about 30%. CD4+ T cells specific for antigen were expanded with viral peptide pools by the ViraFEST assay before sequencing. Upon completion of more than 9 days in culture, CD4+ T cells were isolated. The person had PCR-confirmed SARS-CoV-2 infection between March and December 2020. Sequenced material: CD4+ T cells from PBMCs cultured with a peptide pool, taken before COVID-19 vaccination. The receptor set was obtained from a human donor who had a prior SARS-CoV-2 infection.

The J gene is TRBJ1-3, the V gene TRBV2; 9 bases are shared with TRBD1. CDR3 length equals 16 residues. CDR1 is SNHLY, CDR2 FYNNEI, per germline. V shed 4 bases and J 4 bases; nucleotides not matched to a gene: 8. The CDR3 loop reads CASSVYGQGSGNTIYF. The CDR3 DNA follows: TGTGCCAGCAGTGTCTACGGACAGGGGTCGGGAAACACCATATATTTT.

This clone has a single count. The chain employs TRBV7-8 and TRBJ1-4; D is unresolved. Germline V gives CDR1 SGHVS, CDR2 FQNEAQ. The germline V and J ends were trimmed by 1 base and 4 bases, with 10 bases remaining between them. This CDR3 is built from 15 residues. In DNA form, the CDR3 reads TGTGCCAGCAGCTTAGTCTGGGGAGATAATGAAAAACTGTTTTTT. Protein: CASSLVWGDNEKLFF. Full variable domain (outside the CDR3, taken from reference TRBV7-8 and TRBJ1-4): GAGVSQSPRYKVAKRGQDVALRCDPISGHVSLFWYQQALGQGPEFLTYFQNEAQLDKSGLPSDRFFAERPEGSVSTLKIQRTQQEDSAVYLCASSLVWGDNEKLFFGSGTQLSVL.

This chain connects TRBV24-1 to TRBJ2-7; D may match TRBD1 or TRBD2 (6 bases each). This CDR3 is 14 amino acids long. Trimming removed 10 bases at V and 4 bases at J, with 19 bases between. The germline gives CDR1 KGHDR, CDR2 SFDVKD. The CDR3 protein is CATWSPGARYEQYF. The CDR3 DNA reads TGTGCCACATGGTCCCCGGGGGCGAGATACGAGCAGTACTTC.

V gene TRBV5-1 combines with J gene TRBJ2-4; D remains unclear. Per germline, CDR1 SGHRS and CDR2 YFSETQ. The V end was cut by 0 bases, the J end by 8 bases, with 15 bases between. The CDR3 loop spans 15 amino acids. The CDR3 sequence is CASSLDGPFKDIQYF. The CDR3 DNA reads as TGCGCCAGCAGCTTGGACGGTCCATTTAAGGACATTCAGTACTTC.